The rows below give T cell receptor beta chains drawn from one sample of a study of CD8+CD57+ T cells in acquired aplastic anemia. One entry per CDR3 protein, called by TCRdb with MiXCR from the reads. This repertoire shows about 180,000 distinct CDR3 sequences, roughly 65% found once; its top ten account for about 39%. Sequencing was carried out using sorted CD4+, CD8+, or CD8+CD57+ T cells (not recorded which) from PBMCs. The receptors originated from a human donor with aplastic anemia. The CDR3 runs from the conserved cysteine through the conserved F or W. A D gene is named only where the DNA matches it firmly. Part of the rows lack a size; the others show once, few, many or a class for expanded clones.

CDR3 length: 15; V gene: TRBV20-1; clone size: NA; J gene: TRBJ2-7; D gene: TRBD2; CDR3 protein: CSARVGTSGSNEQYF; CDR3 DNA: TGCAGTGCTAGAGTCGGGACTAGCGGGAGTAACGAGCAGTACTTC
CDR3 length: 13; V gene: TRBV7-6; clone size: NA; J gene: TRBJ1-5; D gene: NA; CDR3 protein: CASSPNGNQPQHF; CDR3 DNA: TGTGCCAGCAGCCCTAACGGCAATCAGCCCCAGCATTTT
CDR3 length: 15; V gene: TRBV6-2/TRBV6-3; clone size: many; J gene: TRBJ1-5; D gene: NA; CDR3 protein: CASSYVGRPNQPQHF; CDR3 DNA: TGTGCCAGCAGTTACGTGGGACGGCCTAATCAGCCCCAGCATTTT
CDR3 length: 16; V gene: TRBV24-1; clone size: NA; J gene: TRBJ2-1; D gene: TRBD2; CDR3 protein: CATSDLSGGVYNEQFF; CDR3 DNA: TGTGCCACCAGTGATTTAAGCGGGGGGGTCTACAATGAGCAGTTCTTC
CDR3 length: 13; V gene: TRBV2; clone size: NA; J gene: TRBJ2-7; D gene: TRBD1; CDR3 protein: CASRQIGGHEQYF; CDR3 DNA: TGTGCCAGCAGACAGATAGGGGGCCATGAGCAGTACTTC
CDR3 length: 18; V gene: TRBV12-3/TRBV12-4; clone size: many; J gene: TRBJ2-3; D gene: TRBD1; CDR3 protein: CASSFSFPRTGLTDTQYF; CDR3 DNA: TGTGCCAGCAGTTTTTCCTTCCCGAGGACAGGTCTCACAGATACGCAGTATTTT
CDR3 length: 16; V gene: TRBV12-3/TRBV12-4; clone size: NA; J gene: TRBJ1-1; D gene: NA; CDR3 protein: CASSPNPRAMNTEAFF; CDR3 DNA: TGTGCCAGCAGTCCTAATCCGAGGGCGATGAACACTGAAGCTTTCTTT
CDR3 length: 15; V gene: TRBV2; clone size: NA; J gene: TRBJ2-1; D gene: NA; CDR3 protein: CASSEGGSSYNEQFF; CDR3 DNA: TGTGCCAGCAGTGAAGGTGGGAGCTCCTACAATGAGCAGTTCTTC
CDR3 length: 18; V gene: TRBV7-8; clone size: NA; J gene: TRBJ2-5; D gene: NA; CDR3 protein: CASSPLVPRAGYQETQYF; CDR3 DNA: TGTGCCAGCAGCCCCTTAGTACCTCGGGCGGGGTACCAAGAGACCCAGTACTTC
CDR3 length: 16; V gene: TRBV10-3; clone size: once; J gene: TRBJ2-2; D gene: TRBD2; CDR3 protein: CASSLWLAGDTGELFF; CDR3 DNA: TGTGCCAGCAGCTTGTGGCTAGCGGGGGACACCGGGGAGCTGTTTTTT
CDR3 length: 18; V gene: TRBV10-3; clone size: few; J gene: TRBJ2-2; D gene: NA; CDR3 protein: CAISPWTAEGTHTGELFF; CDR3 DNA: TGTGCCATCAGTCCGTGGACAGCCGAAGGGACACACACCGGGGAGCTGTTTTTT
CDR3 length: 11; V gene: TRBV29-1; clone size: NA; J gene: TRBJ2-7; D gene: NA; CDR3 protein: CSVEDSYEQYF; CDR3 DNA: TGCAGCGTTGAAGACAGCTACGAGCAGTACTTC
CDR3 length: 17; V gene: TRBV15; clone size: NA; J gene: TRBJ2-3; D gene: NA; CDR3 protein: CATSRSPRLDLTDTQYF; CDR3 DNA: TGTGCCACCAGCAGATCCCCGCGCCTCGATCTCACAGATACGCAGTATTTT
CDR3 length: 13; V gene: TRBV5-4; clone size: NA; J gene: TRBJ2-1; D gene: TRBD1; CDR3 protein: CASTIDRANEQFF; CDR3 DNA: TGTGCCAGCACCATAGACAGGGCCAATGAGCAGTTCTTC
CDR3 length: 13; V gene: TRBV19; clone size: NA; J gene: TRBJ1-1; D gene: TRBD1; CDR3 protein: CASAGGDRTEAFF; CDR3 DNA: TGTGCCAGTGCAGGGGGAGATAGGACTGAAGCTTTCTTT
CDR3 length: 12; V gene: TRBV19; clone size: NA; J gene: TRBJ1-2; D gene: TRBD1; CDR3 protein: CASRTDRDGYTF; CDR3 DNA: TGTGCCAGTAGAACAGACAGGGACGGCTACACCTTC
CDR3 length: 13; V gene: TRBV5-1; clone size: NA; J gene: TRBJ1-5; D gene: NA; CDR3 protein: CASRPDSNQPQHF; CDR3 DNA: TGCGCCTCACGACCCGATAGCAATCAGCCCCAGCATTTT
CDR3 length: 14; V gene: TRBV20-1; clone size: NA; J gene: TRBJ2-1; D gene: TRBD2; CDR3 protein: CSAKGLAGVVEQFF; CDR3 DNA: TGCAGTGCTAAGGGACTAGCGGGAGTCGTTGAGCAGTTCTTC
CDR3 length: 14; V gene: TRBV19; clone size: NA; J gene: TRBJ2-7; D gene: TRBD1; CDR3 protein: CASRARTGTYEQYF; CDR3 DNA: TGTGCTAGTAGAGCACGGACAGGAACCTACGAGCAGTACTTC
CDR3 length: 13; V gene: TRBV20-1; clone size: few; J gene: TRBJ2-7; D gene: NA; CDR3 protein: CSARVPGTYEQYF; CDR3 DNA: TGCAGTGCTAGAGTGCCCGGGACCTACGAGCAGTACTTC
CDR3 length: 15; V gene: TRBV19; clone size: medium-sized; J gene: TRBJ1-4; D gene: TRBD1; CDR3 protein: CASSIDPGQSEKLFF; CDR3 DNA: TGTGCCAGTAGTATAGATCCGGGACAGAGTGAAAAACTGTTTTTT
CDR3 length: 12; V gene: TRBV7-9; clone size: NA; J gene: TRBJ2-7; D gene: NA; CDR3 protein: CASSSHKDEQYF; CDR3 DNA: TGTGCCAGCAGCTCCCATAAGGACGAGCAGTACTTC
CDR3 length: 14; V gene: TRBV7-9; clone size: NA; J gene: TRBJ2-5; D gene: NA; CDR3 protein: CASSLGGPEETQYF; CDR3 DNA: TGTGCCAGCAGCTTAGGGGGGCCTGAAGAGACCCAGTACTTC
CDR3 length: 15; V gene: TRBV25-1; clone size: NA; J gene: TRBJ1-6; D gene: NA; CDR3 protein: CASSVGGAYNSPLHF; CDR3 DNA: TGTGCCAGCAGCGTAGGAGGGGCCTATAATTCACCCCTCCACTTT
CDR3 length: 8; V gene: TRBV6-1; clone size: many; J gene: TRBJ2-7; D gene: NA; CDR3 protein: CASSEQYF; CDR3 DNA: TGTGCCAGCAGCGAGCAGTACTTC
CDR3 length: 18; V gene: TRBV10-1; clone size: NA; J gene: TRBJ2-7; D gene: NA; CDR3 protein: CASSESAFPDSGTYEQYF; CDR3 DNA: TGCGCCAGCAGTGAGTCGGCCTTTCCGGATAGCGGTACTTACGAGCAGTACTTC
CDR3 length: 15; V gene: TRBV20-1; clone size: NA; J gene: TRBJ1-2; D gene: TRBD1; CDR3 protein: CSARDRDRGGGGYTF; CDR3 DNA: TGCAGTGCTAGAGATAGGGACAGGGGAGGGGGTGGCTACACCTTC
CDR3 length: 14; V gene: TRBV5-4; clone size: few; J gene: TRBJ2-1; D gene: TRBD1; CDR3 protein: CASKVTGANNEQFF; CDR3 DNA: TGTGCCAGCAAAGTTACAGGGGCCAACAATGAGCAGTTCTTC
CDR3 length: 14; V gene: TRBV19; clone size: many; J gene: TRBJ1-2; D gene: NA; CDR3 protein: CASRIGKGSLGYTF; CDR3 DNA: TGTGCCAGTAGGATAGGAAAAGGGTCCTTAGGCTACACCTTC
CDR3 length: 14; V gene: TRBV9; clone size: once; J gene: TRBJ2-5; D gene: NA; CDR3 protein: CASSVGAVQETQYF; CDR3 DNA: TGTGCCAGCAGCGTAGGCGCGGTCCAAGAGACCCAGTACTTC
CDR3 length: 16; V gene: TRBV6-5; clone size: NA; J gene: TRBJ1-3; D gene: NA; CDR3 protein: CASSYSFSGPGNTIYF; CDR3 DNA: TGTGCCAGCAGTTACTCGTTTTCAGGGCCTGGAAACACCATATATTTT
CDR3 length: 13; V gene: TRBV24-1; clone size: few; J gene: TRBJ2-3; D gene: NA; CDR3 protein: CATSDYPGDTQYF; CDR3 DNA: TGTGCCACCAGTGATTATCCGGGGGATACGCAGTATTTT
CDR3 length: 15; V gene: TRBV9; clone size: NA; J gene: TRBJ2-3; D gene: NA; CDR3 protein: CASSVEGFYTDTQYF; CDR3 DNA: TGTGCCAGCAGCGTAGAGGGCTTCTACACAGATACGCAGTATTTT
CDR3 length: 16; V gene: TRBV11-1; clone size: once; J gene: TRBJ2-7; D gene: NA; CDR3 protein: CASSLAAGALAYEQYF; CDR3 DNA: TGTGCCAGCAGTTTAGCCGCAGGGGCCTTAGCCTACGAGCAGTACTTC
CDR3 length: 15; V gene: TRBV2; clone size: NA; J gene: TRBJ2-7; D gene: TRBD1; CDR3 protein: CASTNRGTGTYGQYF; CDR3 DNA: TGTGCCAGCACCAACAGGGGGACAGGGACCTACGGGCAGTACTTC
CDR3 length: 14; V gene: TRBV9; clone size: NA; J gene: TRBJ2-3; D gene: NA; CDR3 protein: CASSVRGTTDTQYF; CDR3 DNA: TGTGCCAGCAGCGTGAGGGGTACGACAGATACGCAGTATTTT
CDR3 length: 14; V gene: TRBV5-1; clone size: once; J gene: TRBJ2-7; D gene: NA; CDR3 protein: CASSLSLVDYEQYF; CDR3 DNA: TGCGCCAGCAGCTTGAGTCTGGTAGACTACGAGCAGTACTTC
CDR3 length: 12; V gene: TRBV5-6; clone size: many; J gene: TRBJ2-3; D gene: NA; CDR3 protein: CASSLGSDTQYF; CDR3 DNA: TGTGCCAGCAGCTTGGGTTCAGATACGCAGTATTTT
CDR3 length: 13; V gene: TRBV7-9; clone size: many; J gene: TRBJ2-3; D gene: NA; CDR3 protein: CASSPRMPDTQYF; CDR3 DNA: TGTGCCAGCAGCCCCCGTATGCCAGATACGCAGTATTTT
CDR3 length: 17; V gene: TRBV15; clone size: NA; J gene: TRBJ1-6; D gene: NA; CDR3 protein: CATSRDPSSSYNSPLHF; CDR3 DNA: TGTGCCACCAGCAGAGATCCCTCTAGCTCCTATAATTCACCCCTCCACTTT
CDR3 length: 15; V gene: TRBV7-9; clone size: NA; J gene: TRBJ2-3; D gene: TRBD2; CDR3 protein: CASSLPPLTSGVQYF; CDR3 DNA: TGTGCCAGCAGCTTACCCCCCTTGACTAGCGGGGTTCAGTATTTT
CDR3 length: 13; V gene: TRBV12-3/TRBV12-4; clone size: NA; J gene: TRBJ2-5; D gene: NA; CDR3 protein: CASSRAPKETQYF; CDR3 DNA: TGTGCCAGCAGTCGGGCCCCAAAGGAGACCCAGTACTTC
CDR3 length: 13; V gene: TRBV19; clone size: NA; J gene: TRBJ2-2; D gene: NA; CDR3 protein: CASSPEASGELFF; CDR3 DNA: TGTGCCAGCAGCCCTGAGGCTAGCGGGGAGCTGTTTTTT
CDR3 length: 13; V gene: TRBV19; clone size: many; J gene: TRBJ2-7; D gene: TRBD1; CDR3 protein: CASSRQGDYEQYF; CDR3 DNA: TGTGCCAGTAGCAGACAGGGGGACTACGAGCAGTACTTC
CDR3 length: 15; V gene: TRBV19; clone size: NA; J gene: TRBJ2-5; D gene: TRBD2; CDR3 protein: CASSIVAGVRETQYF; CDR3 DNA: TGTGCCAGTAGTATCGTAGCGGGAGTTCGAGAGACCCAGTACTTC
CDR3 length: 13; V gene: TRBV7-8; clone size: few; J gene: TRBJ1-6; D gene: TRBD1; CDR3 protein: CASSPGGNSPLHF; CDR3 DNA: TGTGCCAGCAGCCCAGGGGGTAATTCACCCCTCCACTTT